This T cell receptor beta chain originates from a study of T cells in Graves' hyperthyroidism and ophthalmopathy. The study, taken as a whole, reports: The model's output predicted ophthalmopathy at a median of around 7 months prior to onset. Most clonotypes that expanded in the thyroid above 0.001 also showed up in blood.

RNA transcripts provided the source from which TCR beta CDR3 regions were amplified. The HTBI set primed first-round TCR CDR3 RT-PCR. TCRdb fed the multiplex PCR reads into MiXCR, producing one record per CDR3 protein. The table lists some 250,000 distinct CDR3 sequences, just over 14% of them singletons. As regards this clonotype: The antigen remains undetermined.

The CDR3 has 14 residues. V was clipped by 3 bases and J by 7 bases, with 16 bases between them. Per germline, CDR1 SGHRS and CDR2 YFSETQ. The gene calls are TRBV5-1 and TRBJ1-2; D possibly corresponds to TRBD1 (5 bases). The sequenced material came from blood. The TCR was taken from a woman aged 40 to 50 with Graves' hyperthyroidism that later progressed to Graves' ophthalmopathy. The CDR3 loop is CASSYGPLGGGYTF. Here the CDR3 DNA reads TGCGCCAGCAGCTACGGACCTCTCGGGGGTGGCTACACCTTC. The whole variable domain, remainder taken from reference TRBV5-1 and TRBJ1-2, is KAGVTQTPRYLIKTRGQQVTLSCSPISGHRSVSWYQQTPGQGLQFLFEYFSETQRNKGNFPGRFSGRQFSNSRSEMNVSTLELGDSALYLCASSYGPLGGGYTFGSGTRLTVV.